This T cell receptor (beta chain) was identified during a study of OX40 agonist ivuxolimab in advanced cancers. Study summary: The dose-escalation group included hepatocellular carcinoma, melanoma, renal cell carcinoma and head and neck cancer. Findings and limits, study-wide: CD4+ and CD8+ blood T cells expanded clonally by week 6 at 0.1 to 3.0 mg/kg.

The germline V gene has CDR1 SGHTS and CDR2 YDEGEE. The CDR3 is 13 amino acids. V was shortened by 6 bases and J by 6 bases, with 14 bases between the two germline ends. Some clones are missing from TCRdb's copy, which holds only in-frame ones; the method was immunoSEQ multiplex PCR. This sample has approximately 80,000 clones, with roughly 94% found just once. Regarding this clone: What it binds is unknown.

Blood sampling took place at baseline, cycle 4 day 1, and cycle 7 day 1. The starting material was CD4+ or CD8+ T cells sorted from blood, obtained in a trial of the OX40 agonist ivuxolimab. This TCR was sampled from an adult with an advanced solid tumor such as melanoma, head and neck, liver or kidney cancer. This chain joins TRBV5-8 and TRBJ2-3, with D possibly being TRBD1 or TRBD2 (6 bases each). CDR3 sequence reads: CASKEGVRDTQYF. CDR3 coding DNA: TGTGCCAGCAAGGAGGGGGTTAGGGATACGCAGTATTTT.